The T cell receptor (beta chain) described here comes from a study of CD8+ T cells in alopecia areata (dated by TCRdb to the late 2010s). About the study as a whole: Treated patients were enrolled in an open-label pilot trial of oral tofacitinib, 5 to 10 mg twice daily, for moderate-to-severe alopecia areata. Tofacitinib was administered for 6 to 18 months, and 6 months of follow-up off drug were then conducted to assess delayed response and recurrence. The SALT score, which quantifies the percentage of affected scalp surface area, was used to measure disease severity in treated patients. To study T cell clonal expansion in alopecia areata, the researchers applied high-throughput TCRbeta sequencing to both the C3H/HeJ mouse model and human patients. In humans, TCRbeta sequencing was performed on scalp tissue and on sorted CD4+ and CD8+ peripheral blood T cells from healthy controls and from patients with patchy or totalis/universalis alopecia areata. Patients on tofacitinib were biopsied at baseline and after 4 and 24 weeks of treatment, and several of the patients also had a later scalp biopsy. Scalp clonality was compared among normal scalp (n=4), patchy alopecia areata scalp (n=8), and alopecia totalis/universalis scalp (n=8). RNA came from the PAXgene miRNA kit for fixed scalp, the miRNeasy kit for PBMCs, and the RNeasy kit for mouse skin. Amplification of TCRbeta CDR3 regions was done by immunoSEQ multiplex PCR using 35 Vbeta forward primers and 13 Jbeta reverse primers. Study-level results and caveats: Unlike mouse skin, which is dominated by gammadelta T cells, normal human skin has resident alphabeta T cells that are also sequenced, and this complicates analysis of the scalp TCR repertoire. Scalp clonality and the number of expanded CD8+ clones among the top 100 scalp clones were significantly decreased by tofacitinib. Because the treated cohort was small and had just a single nonresponder, larger studies are needed to establish links between baseline CD8+ expansion and response. Compared with mice, TCR sequences shared between patients were less clear, possibly partly because of HLA diversity across the patient population. Lesional scalp, especially in alopecia totalis/universalis, showed higher clonality and more expanded CD8+ clones than normal scalp, suggesting antigenic drive. Many expanded lesional clones were found to persist in scalp and blood during tofacitinib treatment, and relapse after treatment cessation may be partly explained by this persistence.

The meaning of the sample's time point label: roughly 24 weeks on oral tofacitinib. The meaning of the sample's treatment or condition label: oral pan-JAK inhibitor, 5-10 mg twice daily. Peripheral blood and lesional scalp punch biopsies were obtained from patients with alopecia areata. PBMCs were isolated by density centrifugation and stained for CD3, CD4 and CD8, and CD4+ and CD8+ T cells were sorted on a FACSAria. A remark on this clone: This receptor's antigen is unknown. No much larger clone is present one base from it, and per-base qualities are unavailable.

Trimmed from V: 2 bases; trimmed from J: 5 bases; junction bases lacking a gene match: 11. CDR1 and CDR2 are read off the germline V gene as SQVTM and ANQGSEA. The CDR3 numbers 15 residues from cysteine through phenylalanine. Of the read, only the CDR3 DNA is kept; its 45 bases are in frame from base 1. The library was produced with the immunoSEQ multiplex PCR assay. RNA was extracted from all samples and reverse transcribed into cDNA as template for TCR sequencing. SuperScript III was used to make first-strand cDNA, primed with a 2:1 mix of oligo-dT and random hexamers. Amplification bias was assessed with a synthetic immune receptor repertoire, and residual bias was removed computationally. The original pipeline was this. Raw reads were preprocessed to remove errors, and CDR3 was defined according to IMGT conventions as the region from the conserved cysteine to phenylalanine. Clonality was calculated as 1 minus Shannon entropy normalized by log2 of the number of productive unique TCRs. Whether scalp clones were CD4 or CD8 was inferred by matching scalp TCRbeta sequences against CD4 and CD8 repertoires sorted from blood. TCRdb took over this immuneACCESS table, retaining in-frame rearrangements with V and J assigned. Such tables are incomplete; in checked studies, under half of the missing clones stem from an unresolved V gene, and the remainder is unexplained. The DNA was the basis for D and trimming; V, J and clone size are from that table. The table for this sample lists about 200,000 clones; around three fifths of them were counted only once. The top ten clones comprise under 1.2% of the sample.

This TCR came from a human donor with alopecia areata. The sample consisted of CD4+ T cells sorted from blood, taken at week 24, from a patient treated with tofacitinib. The sequence is built from TRBV29-1 and TRBJ2-5; 7 middle bases align to TRBD2. The DNA sequence is TGCAGCGTTGAACTGAGCGGGGTGTTCCAGGAGACCCAGTACTTC. It is translated as CSVELSGVFQETQYF.